This is a list of T cell receptor beta chains from one sample in a study of control samples from healthy donors and cancer patients. Assay used: immunoSEQ multiplex PCR; TCRdb lists only in-frame clones, some missing. The table has 260,000 or so clones, 82% seen once. The source material was PBMCs. All receptors derive from a woman aged 55-69 years with lung cancer. CDR3s include the opening cysteine and the closing phenylalanine or tryptophan. D genes are given only for firm matches. The size entry is marked missing in some rows and otherwise reads once, few, many or a size class.

TRBV3-1/TRBV3-2	TRBD2	TRBJ2-5	-	TGTGCCAGCAGCCAAAGCGGGGGCCAAGAGACCCAGTACTTC	CASSQSGGQETQYF
TRBV5-1	TRBD1	TRBJ1-3	-	TGCGCCAGCAGCTTCTCGACAGGGACCGGAAACACCATATATTTT	CASSFSTGTGNTIYF
TRBV5-1	TRBD2	TRBJ2-7	-	TGCGCCAGCAGCCGACTAGCGGGGAGCTCCTACGAGCAGTACTTC	CASSRLAGSSYEQYF
TRBV19	TRBD1	TRBJ2-1	once	TGTGCCAGTAGTCTTCCCGGGACAGGGGCCCGGAATGAGCAGTTCTTC	CASSLPGTGARNEQFF
TRBV28	-	TRBJ1-1	-	TGTGCCAGCAGCCCTACAGGGTTCGCTGAAGCTTTCTTT	CASSPTGFAEAFF
TRBV7-3	TRBD2	TRBJ2-3	-	TGTGCCAGCAGCTCAGCGGGAGGCCTGGGAGGGACGCAGTATTTT	CASSSAGGLGGTQYF
TRBV19	-	TRBJ1-1	-	TGTGCCAGTAGTATTGGGCAGGGGAACACTGAAGCTTTCTTT	CASSIGQGNTEAFF
TRBV7-8	-	TRBJ2-2	-	TGTGCCAGCAGCCGATCGGACACAGCGACCACCGGGGAGCTGTTTTTT	CASSRSDTATTGELFF
TRBV4-2	-	TRBJ1-5	-	TGTGCCAGCAGCCCAGACAGTGCCAATCAGCCCCAGCATTTT	CASSPDSANQPQHF
TRBV5-1	-	TRBJ1-2	-	TGCGCCAGCAGCCCTAGTCTCGGCTATGGCTACACCTTC	CASSPSLGYGYTF
TRBV9	TRBD1	TRBJ1-1	-	TGTGCCAGCAGCGTAGGAGTTGTTGGGCAGGGGGTTGAAGCTTTCTTT	CASSVGVVGQGVEAFF
TRBV5-4	-	TRBJ2-3	-	TGTGCCAGCAGCTTACTTGGGGGTTTCGATACGCAGTATTTT	CASSLLGGFDTQYF
TRBV2	-	TRBJ2-7	-	TGTGCCAGCAAGGTAGAGTTGACCTCCTACGAGCAGTACTTC	CASKVELTSYEQYF
TRBV10-1	-	TRBJ2-5	-	TGCGCCAGCAGCCTTAACTTACAAGAGACCCAGTACTTC	CASSLNLQETQYF
TRBV20-1	-	TRBJ1-1	-	TGCAGTGCTAGTACGGGGGTAGGCACTGAAGCTTTCTTT	CSASTGVGTEAFF
TRBV24-1	-	TRBJ2-2	few	TGTGCCACCAGTGACACGGTTCCCGGGGAGCTGTTTTTT	CATSDTVPGELFF
TRBV5-1	TRBD1	TRBJ1-2	-	TGCGCCAGCGGCATAGGGACAGGGGGCTATGGCTACACCTTC	CASGIGTGGYGYTF
TRBV5-6	TRBD2	TRBJ2-7	-	TGTGCCAGCAGCCTTAGCGGGAGGAGCTACGAGCAGTACTTC	CASSLSGRSYEQYF
TRBV19	TRBD1	TRBJ1-3	-	TGTGCCAGTAGTACCCCTAGGAGGACAGGGGTCGGCACTGGAAACACCATATATTTT	CASSTPRRTGVGTGNTIYF
TRBV11-1	-	TRBJ2-7	once	TGTGCCAGCAGTTTGACAGTGGACTACGAGCAGTACTTC	CASSLTVDYEQYF
TRBV7-3	-	TRBJ2-1	-	TGTGCCAGCAGCTTAAACCGTGACAATGAGCAGTTCTTC	CASSLNRDNEQFF
TRBV6-5	-	TRBJ2-3	-	TGTGCCAGCAGCCAGGCCGGACGGACAGATACGCAGTATTTT	CASSQAGRTDTQYF
TRBV3-1/TRBV3-2	TRBD1	TRBJ2-2	-	TGTGCCAGCAGCCTGGGGACAGGGGTCACCGGGGAGCTGTTTTTT	CASSLGTGVTGELFF
TRBV18	TRBD2	TRBJ2-2	-	TGTGCCAGCTCAGCGCAGGGACTACGCACCGGGGAGCTGTTTTTT	CASSAQGLRTGELFF
TRBV30	TRBD1	TRBJ1-2	-	TGTGCCTGGAGTGAGGGACAGGGGGCAGGGTATGGCTACACCTTC	CAWSEGQGAGYGYTF
TRBV3-1/TRBV3-2	TRBD1	TRBJ1-1	-	TGTGCCAGCAGCCAAGTGGACAGGGCAGCTTTCTTT	CASSQVDRAAFF
TRBV28	-	TRBJ1-6	-	TGTGCCAGCAGTTTAGGGCCTTCACCCCTCCACTTT	CASSLGPSPLHF
TRBV12-3/TRBV12-4	-	TRBJ1-4	-	TGTGCCAGCAGCCCCCGGAGGGGTGAAAAACTGTTTTTT	CASSPRRGEKLFF
TRBV4-2	TRBD2	TRBJ2-3	-	TGTGCCAGCAGCCAAGAACTAGCGGGATCACGCGCAGATACGCAGTATTTT	CASSQELAGSRADTQYF
TRBV28	-	TRBJ1-2	-	TGTGCCAGCAGTTTACGGCAGGGCGGCTATGGCTACACCTTC	CASSLRQGGYGYTF
TRBV2	-	TRBJ1-1	-	TGTGCCAGCGGACTCTTCACTGAAGCTTTCTTT	CASGLFTEAFF
TRBV19	-	TRBJ1-5	few	TGTGCCAGTAGTACCCCAGCGGGGGGCAGGCAGCCCCAGCATTTT	CASSTPAGGRQPQHF
TRBV19	-	TRBJ1-5	-	TGTGCCAGTAGTATTATAGACAGCTATCAGCCCCAGCATTTT	CASSIIDSYQPQHF
TRBV18	-	TRBJ2-5	-	TGTGCCAGCTCACCCCATCCCCCGGGAGCCGGAGGGGGAGAGACCCAGTACTTC	CASSPHPPGAGGGETQYF
TRBV6-1	TRBD1	TRBJ1-2	-	TGTGCCAGCAGTGAGTTGACAGGGGGCACTTCCTATGGCTACACCTTC	CASSELTGGTSYGYTF
TRBV7-9	TRBD2	TRBJ2-1	-	TGTGCCAGCACCTCAGGCGGCGGGAGGACGATCCACAATGAGCAGTTCTTC	CASTSGGGRTIHNEQFF
TRBV28	-	TRBJ1-3	-	TGTGCCAGCAATCCCCAGGGTCTTTTTGGAAACACCATATATTTT	CASNPQGLFGNTIYF
TRBV28	-	TRBJ1-6	once	TGTGCCAGCAGACCCGAGAGCTCCTATAATTCACCCCTCCACTTT	CASRPESSYNSPLHF
TRBV24-1	TRBD1	TRBJ2-7	-	TGTGCCACCAGTGATCCGGGACAGAGCTACGAGCAGTACTTC	CATSDPGQSYEQYF
TRBV14	TRBD2	TRBJ2-1	-	TGTGCCAGCAGCCAAGATAAACTAGCGGGAGTGGATGAGCAGTTCTTC	CASSQDKLAGVDEQFF
TRBV19	-	TRBJ1-2	-	TGTGCCAGTAGTAGGGAGCTGTATGGCTACACCTTC	CASSRELYGYTF
TRBV5-5	TRBD2	TRBJ2-7	-	TGTGCCAGCAGCTTGGTATTAGCGGGGGGCAGCTCCTACGAGCAGTACTTC	CASSLVLAGGSSYEQYF
TRBV2	-	TRBJ1-1	-	TGTGCCAGCAGTGAAAACAGACAGAACACTGAAGCTTTCTTT	CASSENRQNTEAFF